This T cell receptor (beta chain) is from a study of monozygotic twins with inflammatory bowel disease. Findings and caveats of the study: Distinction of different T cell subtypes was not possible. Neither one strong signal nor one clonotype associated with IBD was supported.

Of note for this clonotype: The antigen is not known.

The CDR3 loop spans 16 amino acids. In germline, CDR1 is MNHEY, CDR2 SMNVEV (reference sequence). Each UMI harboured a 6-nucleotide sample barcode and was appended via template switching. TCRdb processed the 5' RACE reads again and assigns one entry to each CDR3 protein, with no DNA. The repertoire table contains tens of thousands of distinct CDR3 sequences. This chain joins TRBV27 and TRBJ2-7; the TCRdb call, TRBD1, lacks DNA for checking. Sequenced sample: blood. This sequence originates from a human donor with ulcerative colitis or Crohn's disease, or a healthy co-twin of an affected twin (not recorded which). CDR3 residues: CASSLSGGQGAHEQYF.